This paragraph reports one TCR beta chain. The data were taken from a study of shared T cell receptors in the human thymus. Trimming at V came to 2 bases and at J to 5 bases, leaving 5 bases not matched to a gene. Per the germline V gene, CDR1 is SQVTM and CDR2 is ANQGSEA. This CDR3 spans 15 amino acids. The data were produced by immunoSEQ multiplex PCR, yet TCRdb's version contains in-frame clones alone and is incomplete. The table lists some 640,000 clones, around 87% of them singletons. This same sample was also taken into another study, of human thymus T cells. That paper adds: Biased V and J segment usage appeared in thymus and peripheral blood.

Input material: thymocytes. The chain has TRBV29-1 and TRBJ2-1; TRBD2 agrees at 11 bases. The sequence was collected from a boy younger than two with a congenital heart defect. The CDR3: CSVELAGGYNNEQFF. The CDR3 nucleotides are TGCAGCGTTGAACTAGCGGGAGGTTACAACAATGAGCAGTTCTTC.